This paragraph reports one T cell receptor (beta chain). The data originate from a study of blood T cell repertoires in COVID-19. Study overall: Acute-phase and convalescent COVID-19 samples originated in the United States, Italy and Spain. The analysed material was cDNA or gDNA that came from T cells, B-cell-depleted T cells, or PBMCs.

Original methodology: Scientists estimated how many nucleated cells there were by amplifying reference gene primers. Sequencing was performed with immunoSEQ multiplex PCR; in TCRdb, only in-frame clones are kept and a portion is missing. The V and J calls and clone size were taken over from that table, and D and trimming were inferred from the DNA. The table records 50,000 or so clones, 90% of them present only once. Germline V gene sequence: CDR1 LGHNA, CDR2 YSLEER. The CDR3 extends over 15 amino acids. V dropped 1 base and J dropped 3 bases, with 13 bases sitting between them. This TCR derives from a man in his sixties with active COVID-19. Sequenced input: peripheral blood. The gene calls are TRBV4-3 and TRBJ2-7; D is possibly TRBD1 (6 bases). The CDR3 sequence: CASSQGGTPGYEQYF. The CDR3 bases are TGCGCCAGCAGCCAAGGGGGGACACCGGGCTACGAGCAGTACTTC.